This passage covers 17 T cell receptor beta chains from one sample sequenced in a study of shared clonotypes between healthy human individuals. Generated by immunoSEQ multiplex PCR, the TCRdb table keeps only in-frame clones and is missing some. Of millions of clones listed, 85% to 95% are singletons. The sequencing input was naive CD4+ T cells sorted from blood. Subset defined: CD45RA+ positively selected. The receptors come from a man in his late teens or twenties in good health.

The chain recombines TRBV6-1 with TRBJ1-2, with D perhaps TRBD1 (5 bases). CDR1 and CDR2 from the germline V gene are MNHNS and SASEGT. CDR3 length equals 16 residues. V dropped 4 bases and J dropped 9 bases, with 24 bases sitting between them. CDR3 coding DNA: TGTGCCAGCAGTGGAGGGGATGCGCAGGGTTATTTTCGCTACACCTTC. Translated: CASSGGDAQGYFRYTF.

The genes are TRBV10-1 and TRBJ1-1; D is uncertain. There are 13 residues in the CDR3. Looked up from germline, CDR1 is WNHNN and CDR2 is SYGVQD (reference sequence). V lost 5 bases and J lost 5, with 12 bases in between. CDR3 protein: CASSFPGPTEAFF. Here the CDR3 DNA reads TGCGCCAGCAGTTTTCCCGGACCGACTGAAGCTTTCTTT.

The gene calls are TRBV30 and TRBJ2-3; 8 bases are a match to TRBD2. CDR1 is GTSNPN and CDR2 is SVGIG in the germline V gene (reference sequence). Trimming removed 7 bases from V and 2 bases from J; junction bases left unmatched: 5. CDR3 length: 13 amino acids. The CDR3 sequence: CAFSGDNTDTQYF. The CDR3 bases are TGTGCCTTTAGCGGGGACAACACAGATACGCAGTATTTT.

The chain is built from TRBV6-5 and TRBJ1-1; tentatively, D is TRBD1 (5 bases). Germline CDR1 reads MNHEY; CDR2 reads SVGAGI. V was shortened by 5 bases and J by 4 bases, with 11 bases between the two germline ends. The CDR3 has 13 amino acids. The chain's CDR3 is CASSGTAGTEAFF. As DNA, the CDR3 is TGTGCCAGCAGTGGGACGGCTGGCACTGAAGCTTTCTTT.

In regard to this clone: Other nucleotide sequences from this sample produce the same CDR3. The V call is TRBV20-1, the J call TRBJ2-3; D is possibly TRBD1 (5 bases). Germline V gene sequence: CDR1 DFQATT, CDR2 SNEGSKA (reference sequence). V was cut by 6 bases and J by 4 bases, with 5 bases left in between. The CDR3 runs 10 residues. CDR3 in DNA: TGCAGTGCCAGGGCAGATACGCAGTATTTT. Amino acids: CSARADTQYF.

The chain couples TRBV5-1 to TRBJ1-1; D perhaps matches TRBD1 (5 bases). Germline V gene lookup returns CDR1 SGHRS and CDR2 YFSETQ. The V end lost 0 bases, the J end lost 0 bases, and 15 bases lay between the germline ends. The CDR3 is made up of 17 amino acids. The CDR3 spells CASSLVAVGLMNTEAFF. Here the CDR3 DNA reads TGCGCCAGCAGCTTGGTGGCAGTGGGGCTTATGAACACTGAAGCTTTCTTT. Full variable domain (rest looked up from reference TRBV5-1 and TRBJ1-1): KAGVTQTPRYLIKTRGQQVTLSCSPISGHRSVSWYQQTPGQGLQFLFEYFSETQRNKGNFPGRFSGRQFSNSRSEMNVSTLELGDSALYLCASSLVAVGLMNTEAFFGQGTRLTVV.

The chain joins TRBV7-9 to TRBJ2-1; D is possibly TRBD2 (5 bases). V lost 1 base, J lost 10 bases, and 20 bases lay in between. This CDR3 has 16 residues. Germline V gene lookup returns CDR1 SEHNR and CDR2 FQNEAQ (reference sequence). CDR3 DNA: TGTGCCAGCAGCTTAGATGCCGGTTTACAATGGAGGGAGCAGTTCTTC. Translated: CASSLDAGLQWREQFF.

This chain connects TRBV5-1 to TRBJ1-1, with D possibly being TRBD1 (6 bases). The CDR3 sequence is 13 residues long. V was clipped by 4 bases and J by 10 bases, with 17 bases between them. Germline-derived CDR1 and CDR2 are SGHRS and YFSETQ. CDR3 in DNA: TGCGCCAGCAGCAGTGGAGGGGGAACGGGAGCTTTCTTT. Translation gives CASSSGGGTGAFF.

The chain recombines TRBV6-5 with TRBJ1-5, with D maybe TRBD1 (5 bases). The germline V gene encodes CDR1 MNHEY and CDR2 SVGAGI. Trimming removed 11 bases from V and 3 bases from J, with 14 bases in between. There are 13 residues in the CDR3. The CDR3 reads CASARVANQPQHF. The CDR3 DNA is TGTGCCTCCGCCAGGGTCGCCAATCAGCCCCAGCATTTT.

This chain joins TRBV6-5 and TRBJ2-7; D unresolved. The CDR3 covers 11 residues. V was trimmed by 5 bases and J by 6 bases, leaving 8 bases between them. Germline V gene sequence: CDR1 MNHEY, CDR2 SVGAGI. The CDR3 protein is CASSEGPEQYF. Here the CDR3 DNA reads TGTGCCAGCAGTGAAGGGCCCGAGCAGTACTTC.

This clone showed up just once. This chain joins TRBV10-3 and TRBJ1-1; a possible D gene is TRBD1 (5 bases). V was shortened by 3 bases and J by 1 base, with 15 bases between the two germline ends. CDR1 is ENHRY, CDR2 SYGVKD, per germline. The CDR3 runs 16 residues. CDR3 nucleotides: TGTGCCATCAGTGACCAGCCGGGGGGGTCGAACACTGAAGCTTTCTTT. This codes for CAISDQPGGSNTEAFF.

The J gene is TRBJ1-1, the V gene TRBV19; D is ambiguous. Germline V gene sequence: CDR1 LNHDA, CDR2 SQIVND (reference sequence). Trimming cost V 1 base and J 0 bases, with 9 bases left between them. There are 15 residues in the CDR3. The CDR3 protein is CASSIATRLNTEAFF. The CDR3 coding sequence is TGTGCCAGTAGTATAGCAACACGACTGAACACTGAAGCTTTCTTT. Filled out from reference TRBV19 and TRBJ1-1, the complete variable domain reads DGGITQSPKYLFRKEGQNVTLSCEQNLNHDAMYWYRQDPGQGLRLIYYSQIVNDFQKGDIAEGYSVSREKKESFPLTVTSAQKNPTAFYLCASSIATRLNTEAFFGQGTRLTVV.

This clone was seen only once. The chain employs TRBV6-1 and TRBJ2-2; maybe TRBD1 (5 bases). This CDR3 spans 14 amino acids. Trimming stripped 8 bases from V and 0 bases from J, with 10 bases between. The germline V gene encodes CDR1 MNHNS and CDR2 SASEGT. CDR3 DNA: TGTGCCAGCCCGACAGCCCCGAACACCGGGGAGCTGTTTTTT. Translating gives CASPTAPNTGELFF.

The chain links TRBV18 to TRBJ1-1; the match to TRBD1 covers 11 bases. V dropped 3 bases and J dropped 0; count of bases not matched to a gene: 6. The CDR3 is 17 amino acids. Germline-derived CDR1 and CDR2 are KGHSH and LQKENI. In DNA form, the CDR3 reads TGTGCCAGCTCACCGCAATTGGACAGGGGGCTGAACACTGAAGCTTTCTTT. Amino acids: CASSPQLDRGLNTEAFF.

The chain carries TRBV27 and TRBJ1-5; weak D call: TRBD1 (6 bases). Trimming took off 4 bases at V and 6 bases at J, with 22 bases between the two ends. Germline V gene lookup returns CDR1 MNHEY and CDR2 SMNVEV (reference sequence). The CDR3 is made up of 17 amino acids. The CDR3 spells CASSSYRDTIDLQPQHF. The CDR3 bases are TGTGCCAGCAGTTCTTACCGGGACACCATAGACCTTCAGCCCCAGCATTTT.

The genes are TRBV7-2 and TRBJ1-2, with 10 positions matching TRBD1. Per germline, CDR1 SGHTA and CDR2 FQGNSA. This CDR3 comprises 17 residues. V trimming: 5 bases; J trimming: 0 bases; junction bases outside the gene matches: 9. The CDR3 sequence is CASSPRTGGIPNYGYTF. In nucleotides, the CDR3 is TGTGCCAGCAGCCCCAGGACAGGGGGGATTCCTAACTATGGCTACACCTTC.

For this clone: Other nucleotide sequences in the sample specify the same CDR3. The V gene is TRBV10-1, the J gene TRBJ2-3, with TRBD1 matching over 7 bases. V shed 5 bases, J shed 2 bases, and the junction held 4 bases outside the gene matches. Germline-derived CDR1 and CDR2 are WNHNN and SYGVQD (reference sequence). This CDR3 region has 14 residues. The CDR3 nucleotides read TGCGCCAGCAGTACAGGGGTCTCCACAGATACGCAGTATTTT. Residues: CASSTGVSTDTQYF.